Shown below are 6 T cell receptor beta chains from a single sample sequenced in a study of PD-1 blockade in mismatch repair-deficient tumors. Clones were sequenced by immunoSEQ multiplex PCR, and TCRdb holds only the in-frame ones, with some missing. Of 130,000 or so clones in the sample, 86% are singletons; the top ten hold 13%. The material sequenced was peripheral blood, taken 44 weeks after starting pembrolizumab. The receptors originated from an adult with mismatch repair-deficient cancer.

This clone appeared once. This chain links TRBV27 with TRBJ1-5; a weak D match, TRBD1 (5 bases). Germline values: CDR1 MNHEY, CDR2 SMNVEV (reference sequence). Deletions cut 6 bases from V and 0 bases from J, with 15 bases between. The CDR3 is 16 residues long. CDR3 coding DNA: TGTGCCAGCAGACGTCGGGGCTCCTATAGCAATCAGCCCCAGCATTTT. This gives the protein CASRRRGSYSNQPQHF.

This clone has a handful of counts. This chain links TRBV7-2 with TRBJ2-3; TRBD2 matches at 11 bases. Trimming took 3 bases from V and 4 from J; bases not matched to a gene: 3. The length of the CDR3 is 15 residues. Germline CDR1 is SGHTA and CDR2 is FQGNSA. CDR3 coding DNA: TGTGCCAGCAGCTTTAGCGGGAGGGGATCAGATACGCAGTATTTT. Its translation: CASSFSGRGSDTQYF.

The V gene is TRBV7-9, the J gene TRBJ2-1, with 7 bases lining up with TRBD1. CDR1 is SEHNR, CDR2 FQNEAQ, per germline (reference sequence). This CDR3 region has 16 residues. V lost 5 bases, J lost 5 bases, and 12 bases stayed unmatched. The CDR3 DNA sequence: TGTGCCAGCAGCGCATTACAGGGGTTCCCTCACAATGAGCAGTTCTTC. This sequence encodes CASSALQGFPHNEQFF.

The CDR3 spells CASSLRMAVQGYGYTF. The DNA for the CDR3 is TGCGCCAGCAGCTTGAGGATGGCGGTACAGGGCTATGGCTACACCTTC. The genes are TRBV5-1 and TRBJ1-2; a weak D match, TRBD1 (6 bases). The V gene's germline CDR1 is SGHRS and CDR2 YFSETQ. V lost 1 base, J lost 4 bases, and 17 bases lay in between. CDR3 size: 16 residues.

The chain uses TRBV7-3 and TRBJ2-6, with 10 bases lining up with TRBD2. The CDR3 sequence is 16 residues long. J gave up 3 bases and V 6 bases, and 5 bases lay outside the gene matches. CDR1 is SGHTA, CDR2 FQGTGA, per germline. The CDR3 sequence is CASSPSGSYGANVLTF. CDR3 DNA: TGTGCCAGCAGTCCTAGCGGGAGTTATGGGGCCAACGTCCTGACTTTC.

The chain is built from TRBV19 and TRBJ2-7; 7 nucleotides align to TRBD1. In germline, CDR1 is LNHDA, CDR2 SQIVND (reference sequence). Losses at the gene ends were 5 bases for V and 2 bases for J; bases not matched to a gene: 3. The CDR3 spans 13 residues. The CDR3 DNA follows: TGTGCCAGTAGTTCGGACAGGCCCTACGAGCAGTACTTC. This codes for CASSSDRPYEQYF.